The next 22 T cell receptor beta chains were all read from a single sample in a study of blood T cells in healthy people across ages. Through a sample-barcoded 5' primer and a J-beta primer mix, a second PCR was run for roughly 6 to 12 cycles. One entry per CDR3 protein results from TCRdb running MiXCR on the 5' RACE reads. The sample includes about 1.7 million distinct CDR3 sequences, approximately 30% of them seen just once. Input material: blood. The receptor set was obtained from a woman aged 25 to 39 in good health.

V and J are TRBV25-1 and TRBJ2-7; D may be TRBD1 (6 bases). Trimming left V 4 bases short and J 1 base short, with 11 bases between. Germline CDR1 MGHDK, CDR2 SYGVNS. The CDR3 totals 14 residues. CDR3 loop: CASSATQGSYEQYF. Written as DNA, the CDR3 is TGTGCCAGCAGTGCAACACAGGGATCCTACGAGCAGTACTTC.

This clonotype was seen repeatedly, ten times or more. This chain connects TRBV12-3 or TRBV12-4 to TRBJ1-2, with D unresolved. With 10 bases removed from V and 8 bases from J, the gap between germline ends came to 14 bases. The CDR3 consists of 11 residues. The CDR3 DNA follows: TGTGCCACCCGCGGCGTCGAAGGCTACACCTTC. Its protein product is CATRGVEGYTF.

This clonotype was counted at least ten times. V and J are TRBV20-1 and TRBJ2-1; D gene unclear. V gave up 2 bases and J gave up 3 bases, with 14 bases separating them. CDR1 and CDR2 from the germline V gene are DFQATT and SNEGSKA (reference sequence). CDR3 size: 15 residues. CDR3 loop: CSARSPTGDYNEQFF. The CDR3, as DNA: TGCAGTGCTAGATCCCCGACGGGTGACTACAATGAGCAGTTCTTC.

This clonotype was counted many times. The chain combines TRBV29-1 with TRBJ2-5; 12 bases align to TRBD2. V trimming: 2 bases; J trimming: 7 bases; junction bases outside the gene matches: 8. CDR3 length: 15 residues. Per germline, CDR1 SQVTM and CDR2 ANQGSEA. The CDR3 here is CSVERGLAGISTQYF. CDR3 sequence (DNA): TGCAGCGTTGAACGAGGACTAGCGGGGATCTCGACCCAGTACTTC.

The chain carries TRBV24-1 and TRBJ2-3; D is ambiguous. V lost 3 bases, J lost 6 bases, and 12 bases lay in between. The CDR3 is made up of 14 amino acids. CDR1 and CDR2 from the germline V gene are KGHDR and SFDVKD. In DNA form, the CDR3 reads TGTGCCACCAGTGATCCTTCAAGGACCGATACGCAGTATTTT. It is translated as CATSDPSRTDTQYF.

The chain has TRBV7-8 and TRBJ1-5, with TRBD1 as a possible D gene (5 bases). With 4 bases removed from V and 4 bases from J, the gap between germline ends came to 11 bases. The CDR3 has 14 residues. Germline CDR1 SGHVS, CDR2 FQNEAQ. The CDR3 here is CASSSRVSNQPQHF. In nucleotides, the CDR3 is TGTGCCAGCAGCTCCAGGGTGTCGAATCAGCCCCAGCATTTT.

Many counts were recorded for this clonotype. The CDR3 DNA reads as TGTGCCAGCGCTCCGAGGGCTAGCCGTGAAGAGACCCAGTACTTC. Translation gives CASAPRASREETQYF. The chain has TRBV5-6 and TRBJ2-5; TRBD2 is a possible D gene (5 bases). Looked up from germline, CDR1 is SGHDT and CDR2 is YYEEEE. Between the trimmed V and J ends, which lost 7 bases and 3 bases, there was a span of 19 bases. The CDR3 sequence is 15 residues long. Full variable domain (missing parts from reference TRBV5-6 and TRBJ2-5): DAGVTQSPTHLIKTRGQQVTLRCSPKSGHDTVSWYQQALGQGPQFIFQYYEEEERQRGNFPDRFSGHQFPNYSSELNVNALLLGDSALYLCASAPRASREETQYFGPGTRLLVL.

This clonotype was seen a handful of times. The chain links TRBV10-2 to TRBJ2-5; D is unresolved. The J call is in doubt because the DNA end fits TRBJ2-7 better. Looked up from germline, CDR1 is WSHSY and CDR2 is SAAADI. The length of the CDR3 is 14 residues. As DNA, the CDR3 is TGCGCCAGCAGTGAGAACACAGCCCCCTACGAGCAGTACTTC. Residues: CASSENTAPYEQYF.

This clonotype was counted between two and nine times. The J gene is TRBJ1-1, the V gene TRBV10-3; D gene unclear. Trimming took off 3 bases at V and 5 bases at J, with 7 bases between the two ends. This CDR3 is 12 amino acids long. Germline V gives CDR1 ENHRY, CDR2 SYGVKD. CDR3 in amino acids: CAISERETEAFF. CDR3 in DNA: TGTGCCATCAGTGAACGGGAGACTGAAGCTTTCTTT.

This clonotype has more than one count but fewer than ten. V usage is TRBV6-5 and J usage is TRBJ2-7; 7 nucleotides align to TRBD1. Germline CDR1 MNHEY, CDR2 SVGAGI. Germline trimming cut 7 bases from V and 0 bases from J; bases unmatched to any gene: 9. CDR3 length: 15 residues. CDR3 amino acids: CASTPDRSSSYEQYF. The CDR3 DNA sequence: TGTGCCAGCACCCCGGACAGGTCAAGCTCCTACGAGCAGTACTTC.

This clonotype has just a few counts. CDR3 nucleotide sequence: TGTGCCAGCAGCAAAGCCCCGACCGAGGCGGATGTGACGGAGACCCAGTACTTC. It codes for CASSKAPTEADVTETQYF. V is TRBV21-1 and J is TRBJ2-5. TRBV21-1 is classified as a pseudogene. This CDR3 contains 18 residues.

This clonotype showed up just a few times. The J gene is TRBJ2-3, the V gene TRBV9; D uncertain. The germline CDR1 and CDR2 sequences are SGDLS and YYNGEE. V was clipped by 4 bases and J by 2 bases, with 14 bases between them. The CDR3 sequence is 15 residues long. The CDR3 region is CASSPLAGFTDTQYF. CDR3 nucleotides: TGTGCCAGCAGCCCCTTGGCAGGCTTCACAGATACGCAGTATTTT.

This clonotype was seen ten or more times. The chain joins TRBV24-1 to TRBJ1-2; D unclear. Trimming took off 3 bases at V and 4 bases at J, with 8 bases between the two ends. The germline gives CDR1 KGHDR, CDR2 SFDVKD. The CDR3 is 13 amino acids. As DNA, the CDR3 is TGTGCCACCAGTGATCCCTACTCCTATGGCTACACCTTC. Its protein is CATSDPYSYGYTF.

In its sample, this clonotype was seen a few times. The V call is TRBV7-8, the J call TRBJ2-7; 11 bases line up with TRBD2. The CDR3 runs 16 residues. Germline CDR1 is SGHVS and CDR2 is FQNEAQ. The V and J ends lost 2 bases and 2 bases, in that order; junction bases with no gene match: 5. The CDR3 coding sequence is TGTGCCAGCAGCTTACTAGCGGGAGGATGGGCCTACGAGCAGTACTTC. Translation: CASSLLAGGWAYEQYF. The whole variable domain, filled in from reference TRBV7-8 and TRBJ2-7, reads GAGVSQSPRYKVAKRGQDVALRCDPISGHVSLFWYQQALGQGPEFLTYFQNEAQLDKSGLPSDRFFAERPEGSVSTLKIQRTQQEDSAVYLCASSLLAGGWAYEQYFGPGTRLTVT.

This clonotype has a handful of counts. The CDR3 nucleotides read TGTGCCAGCAGCTTTCTAATCAAAAACATTCAGTACTTC. This translates into CASSFLIKNIQYF. The rearrangement joins TRBV5-6 to TRBJ2-4; D gene unclear. The V and J ends lost 2 bases and 3 bases respectively, with 6 bases between them. Germline V gene lookup returns CDR1 SGHDT and CDR2 YYEEEE. CDR3 length: 13 amino acids.

This clonotype was detected many times. This rearrangement joins TRBV3-1 to TRBJ1-2; D may be TRBD1 (5 bases). Trimming pared 5 bases from V and 7 bases from J, leaving 14 bases between. The CDR3 runs 13 residues. Germline V lookup: CDR1 LGHDT, CDR2 YNNKEL (reference sequence). This CDR3 is CASSRTGGTGYTF. CDR3 in DNA: TGTGCCAGCAGCAGGACGGGCGGGACTGGCTACACCTTC.

This clonotype was detected a few times. V usage is TRBV20-1 and J usage is TRBJ2-2, with D unclear. V lost 6 bases and J lost 3, with 14 bases in between. Germline lookup yields CDR1 DFQATT and CDR2 SNEGSKA (reference sequence). The CDR3 length is 14 residues. CDR3 DNA: TGCAGTGCCATGGGGTCCGGATACACCGGGGAGCTGTTTTTT. This translates into CSAMGSGYTGELFF.

Comments on this clonotype: Since a much larger clone is just one base distant, this may be a read error. This CDR3 is missing its conserved last phenylalanine or tryptophan, likely due to a read error. The rearrangement uses TRBV29-1 and TRBJ1-2, with D tentatively TRBD1 (6 bases). This CDR3 contains 12 residues. Germline V lookup: CDR1 SQVTM, CDR2 ANQGSEA. The CDR3 is CTGGSQNYGYTS. The CDR3 coding sequence is TGCACGGGGGGCAGCCAGAACTATGGCTACACCTCC.

This rearrangement joins TRBV27 to TRBJ2-2, with D unclear. The CDR3 extends over 14 amino acids. Deletions cut 3 bases from V and 7 bases from J, with 12 bases between. Germline CDR1 is MNHEY and CDR2 is SMNVEV (reference sequence). In DNA form, the CDR3 reads TGTGCCAGCAGTTTCTCCGTTAATGGCGGGGAGCTGTTTTTT. Protein: CASSFSVNGGELFF.

The table lists this clonotype with a few counts. The chain has TRBV12-3 or TRBV12-4 and TRBJ1-2; 12 bases are shared with TRBD1. The J segment lost 4 bases and the V segment lost 3 bases, leaving 9 bases of the junction unmatched. The CDR3 sequence is 17 residues long. The CDR3 loop reads CASSFGTGGQVGYGYTF. The CDR3 nucleotides read TGTGCCAGCAGTTTTGGGACAGGGGGCCAGGTTGGCTATGGCTACACCTTC.

This clonotype was seen a few times. V gene TRBV24-1 combines with J gene TRBJ2-3; the D is unclear. Trimming shortened V by 7 bases and J by 3 bases, and 10 bases separated the two germline ends. The germline gives CDR1 KGHDR, CDR2 SFDVKD. The CDR3 has 13 residues. The CDR3 is CATRAEGTDTQYF. The CDR3 DNA follows: TGTGCCACCAGGGCGGAAGGAACAGATACGCAGTATTTT.

This rearrangement joins TRBV19 to TRBJ2-1; the D call may be TRBD1 or TRBD2 (5 bases each). Trimming removed 3 bases from V and 6 bases from J, with 12 bases in between. The V gene's germline CDR1 is LNHDA and CDR2 SQIVND (reference sequence). This CDR3 contains 14 residues. CDR3 amino acids: CASSIGAGLNEQFF. The CDR3 coding sequence is TGTGCCAGTAGTATCGGGGCAGGCCTCAATGAGCAGTTCTTC.